This T cell receptor (beta chain) stems from a study of blood T cell repertoires in COVID-19. The CDR3 is 15 residues long. With 1 base clipped from V and 5 bases from J, the junction kept 5 bases outside the gene matches. Germline V gene sequence: CDR1 SGHRS, CDR2 YFSETQ. Methods used by the authors: It was from reference gene primer amplification that nucleated cell counts were estimated. Produced via immunoSEQ multiplex PCR; TCRdb's table is partial and in-frame only. The DNA was the basis for D and trimming; V, J and clone size are from that table. The sample yields under 300,000 clones, roughly 84% seen once.

This clonotype was obtained from a woman in her 40s who had recovered from COVID-19. The chain has TRBV5-1 and TRBJ2-5, with 10 bases identical to TRBD1. Sample: peripheral blood. CDR3 amino acids: CASSLRQGARETQYF. The CDR3 DNA is TGCGCCAGCAGCTTGAGACAGGGGGCAAGGGAGACCCAGTACTTC.